A single sample is the source of the 29 T cell receptor beta chains below, sequenced in a study of T cells expressing NK-cell markers. TCRdb reprocessed the 5' RACE reads, with one entry per CDR3 protein and no DNA. The listing records 500,000 to 700,000 distinct CDR3 sequences. Source material: blood T cells: a sorted CD56 or NKG2C T cell subset, CD4+ or CD8+ T cells, or bulk PBMC T cells (not recorded which). The receptors here all came from a man aged 18 to 30 in good health.

This chain joins TRBV20-1 and TRBJ2-3; as DNA is missing, the TRBD1 call by TCRdb cannot be tested. Germline V lookup: CDR1 DFQATT, CDR2 SNEGSKA (reference sequence). This CDR3 comprises 15 residues. CDR3: CSASFLAGHTDTQYF.

The genes are TRBV5-1 and TRBJ1-1. CDR1 SGHRS and CDR2 YFSETQ come from the germline V gene. This CDR3 is 16 amino acids long. The CDR3 loop is CASSMKWEAGSAEAFF. Full variable domain (missing parts from reference TRBV5-1 and TRBJ1-1): KAGVTQTPRYLIKTRGQQVTLSCSPISGHRSVSWYQQTPGQGLQFLFEYFSETQRNKGNFPGRFSGRQFSNSRSEMNVSTLELGDSALYLCASSMKWEAGSAEAFFGQGTRLTVV.

This chain uses TRBV5-5 with TRBJ2-3; the D gene TCRdb calls, TRBD1, cannot be checked with no DNA. This CDR3 is 16 amino acids long. The V gene's germline CDR1 is SGHKS and CDR2 YYEKEE (reference sequence). CDR3 residues: CASSFAGVVGTDTQYF. The full variable domain, rest sourced from reference TRBV5-5 and TRBJ2-3, is DAGVTQSPTHLIKTRGQQVTLRCSPISGHKSVSWYQQVLGQGPQFIFQYYEKEERGRGNFPDRFSARQFPNYSSELNVNALLLGDSALYLCASSFAGVVGTDTQYFGPGTRLTVL.

The CDR3 loop is CASSSPLGGLSDSTDTQYF. The chain employs TRBV12-3 or TRBV12-4 and TRBJ2-3; lacking DNA, the TRBD1 call made by TCRdb goes unchecked. The CDR3 is 19 residues long.

This rearrangement joins TRBV4-1 to TRBJ1-3; no DNA is available, so the TRBD1 call from TCRdb remains unchecked. The CDR3 is 15 residues long. The germline CDR1 and CDR2 sequences are MGHRA and YSYEKL. The CDR3 region is CASRTQGETGNTIYF.

The rearrangement uses TRBV3-1 and TRBJ2-1; TCRdb returns TRBD1, unconfirmable since there is no DNA. The CDR3 has 16 amino acids. Germline V gives CDR1 LGHDT, CDR2 YNNKEL (reference sequence). The chain's CDR3 is CASSQAARDRGHEQFF.

The chain carries TRBV7-9 and TRBJ1-4; the TCRdb D gene call, TRBD1, has no DNA to confirm it. The CDR3 contains 15 residues. Looked up from germline, CDR1 is SEHNR and CDR2 is FQNEAQ (reference sequence). This CDR3 reads CASSYGQGMNEKLFF.

The chain is built from TRBV7-8 and TRBJ2-3; TCRdb gives TRBD2 as the D gene, but with no DNA this cannot be confirmed. Germline V gene sequence: CDR1 SGHVS, CDR2 FQNEAQ. This CDR3 region has 17 residues. The CDR3 sequence: CASSPQRAFLRTDTQYF.

The chain uses TRBV5-1 and TRBJ2-1; checking the TCRdb D call of TRBD2 is not possible without DNA. Germline V CDR1 and CDR2: SGHRS, YFSETQ. This CDR3 is 19 amino acids long. The CDR3 spells CASSLVSGLAGGLYNEQFF. The full variable domain, in which reference TRBV5-1 and TRBJ2-1 provide the parts outside the CDR3, is KAGVTQTPRYLIKTRGQQVTLSCSPISGHRSVSWYQQTPGQGLQFLFEYFSETQRNKGNFPGRFSGRQFSNSRSEMNVSTLELGDSALYLCASSLVSGLAGGLYNEQFFGPGTRLTVL.

The chain couples TRBV18 to TRBJ1-1; absent DNA, TCRdb's TRBD1 call cannot be checked. This CDR3 has 15 amino acids. CDR1 and CDR2 (germline): KGHSH, LQKENI. The CDR3 protein is CASSPMTGLGTEAFF.

The chain couples TRBV12-3 or TRBV12-4 to TRBJ2-3. CDR3 size: 17 residues. The CDR3 is CASSFVPSSLSTDTQYF.

The chain couples TRBV20-1 to TRBJ2-3; absent DNA, TCRdb's TRBD1 call cannot be checked. Per the germline V gene, CDR1 is DFQATT and CDR2 is SNEGSKA (reference sequence). CDR3 length: 18 amino acids. CDR3 in amino acids: CSARDLTRGQGEADTQYF.

The chain employs TRBV9 and TRBJ2-4; TCRdb's D call, TRBD2, is unchecked because there is no DNA. The CDR3 totals 16 residues. CDR1 and CDR2 from the germline V gene are SGDLS and YYNGEE. The CDR3 sequence: CASSVSGGLAKNIQYF.

The chain combines TRBV6-5 with TRBJ1-6. CDR3 size: 15 residues. Germline values: CDR1 MNHEY, CDR2 SVGAGI. CDR3 loop: CASSYARGVDSPLHF.

V gene TRBV7-3 combines with J gene TRBJ2-1; TCRdb names TRBD1, which stays unverified in the absence of DNA. Germline V gene lookup returns CDR1 SGHTA and CDR2 FQGTGA. The CDR3 loop spans 15 amino acids. The CDR3 loop reads CASSFDRGTYNEQFF.

The gene calls are TRBV11-2 and TRBJ2-1; as DNA is missing, the TRBD2 call by TCRdb cannot be tested. Germline CDR1 reads SGHAT; CDR2 reads FQNNGV. The CDR3 covers 16 residues. This chain's CDR3 is CASSLRLDGPYNEQFF.

V usage is TRBV6-5 and J usage is TRBJ1-5; absent DNA, TCRdb's TRBD1 call cannot be checked. Germline lookup yields CDR1 MNHEY and CDR2 SVGAGI. The CDR3 has 18 amino acids. This CDR3 is CASSYSGPGQGFNQPQHF.

This sequence joins TRBV24-1 and TRBJ2-7; TCRdb lists TRBD1, though no DNA is available to test this call. The CDR3 has 15 residues. The germline gives CDR1 KGHDR, CDR2 SFDVKD. CDR3 amino acids: CATSDRGAGPREQYF.

V usage is TRBV20-1 and J usage is TRBJ2-7; as DNA is missing, the TRBD1 call by TCRdb cannot be tested. Germline CDR1 reads DFQATT; CDR2 reads SNEGSKA (reference sequence). This CDR3 has 15 amino acids. CDR3 loop: CSAGGADHPSYEQYF.

The V gene is TRBV9, the J gene TRBJ2-5; TCRdb's D call, TRBD2, is unchecked because there is no DNA. This CDR3 comprises 18 residues. Germline CDR1 SGDLS, CDR2 YYNGEE. CDR3 residues: CASSRRGTSGRAEETQYF.

The chain combines TRBV29-1 with TRBJ2-1; TCRdb's D gene call, TRBD1, goes unchecked for lack of DNA. CDR3 length equals 15 residues. Germline lookup yields CDR1 SQVTM and CDR2 ANQGSEA. CDR3 residues: CSAGQGGGSYNEQFF.

The V and J genes are TRBV7-2 and TRBJ2-5; the D gene TCRdb calls, TRBD1, cannot be checked with no DNA. The CDR3 covers 15 residues. In germline, CDR1 is SGHTA, CDR2 FQGNSA. The CDR3 spells CASSINRGGKETQYF.

The chain combines TRBV5-5 with TRBJ2-2. Germline V CDR1 and CDR2: SGHKS, YYEKEE (reference sequence). The CDR3 runs 14 residues. CDR3 sequence reads: CASSFEIGPGELFF.

The J gene is TRBJ2-7, the V gene TRBV20-1; TCRdb indicates TRBD1, and absent DNA this call remains unverified. The CDR3 is 15 amino acids. Germline CDR1 is DFQATT and CDR2 is SNEGSKA (reference sequence). The CDR3 loop reads CSASHPSGTSYEQYF.

The chain has TRBV4-1 and TRBJ1-1; TCRdb's D call, TRBD1, is unchecked because there is no DNA. The CDR3 is made up of 16 amino acids. Germline V lookup: CDR1 MGHRA, CDR2 YSYEKL. The CDR3 sequence: CASSQDRTGGDTEAFF.

The V call is TRBV24-1, the J call TRBJ1-4; TCRdb's D gene call, TRBD1, goes unchecked for lack of DNA. Germline CDR1 KGHDR, CDR2 SFDVKD. The CDR3 loop spans 13 amino acids. CDR3 sequence reads: CATSSREDEKLFF.

Here the CDR3 reads CSARGPANRDRGLANTEAFF. The J gene is TRBJ1-1, the V gene TRBV20-1; the D gene TCRdb calls, TRBD1, cannot be checked with no DNA. The length of the CDR3 is 20 residues. Germline CDR1 DFQATT, CDR2 SNEGSKA (reference sequence).

The rearrangement uses TRBV5-5 and TRBJ2-1; TCRdb outputs TRBD1, but without DNA this stays unchecked. This CDR3 comprises 13 residues. CDR1 is SGHKS and CDR2 is YYEKEE in the germline V gene (reference sequence). This CDR3 reads CASSQGVWNEQFF.

This rearrangement joins TRBV11-2 to TRBJ2-1. The CDR3 covers 15 residues. Per the germline V gene, CDR1 is SGHAT and CDR2 is FQNNGV. Here the CDR3 reads CASSPESARQYEQFF.